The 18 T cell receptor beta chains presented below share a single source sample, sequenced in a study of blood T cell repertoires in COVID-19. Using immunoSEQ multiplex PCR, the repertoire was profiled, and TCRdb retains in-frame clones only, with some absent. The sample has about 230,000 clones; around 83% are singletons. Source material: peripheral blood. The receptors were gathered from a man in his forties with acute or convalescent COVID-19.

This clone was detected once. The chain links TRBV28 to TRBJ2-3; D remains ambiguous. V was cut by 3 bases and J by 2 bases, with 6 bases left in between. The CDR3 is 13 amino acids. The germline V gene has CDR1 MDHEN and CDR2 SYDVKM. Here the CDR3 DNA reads TGTGCCAGCAGTTTTCGCTACACAGATACGCAGTATTTT. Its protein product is CASSFRYTDTQYF.

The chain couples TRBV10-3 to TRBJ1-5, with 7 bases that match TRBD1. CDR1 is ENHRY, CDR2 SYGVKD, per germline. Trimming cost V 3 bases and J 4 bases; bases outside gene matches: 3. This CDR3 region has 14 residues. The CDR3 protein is CAISEGGGNQPQHF. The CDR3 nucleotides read TGTGCCATCAGTGAAGGGGGCGGGAATCAGCCCCAGCATTTT.

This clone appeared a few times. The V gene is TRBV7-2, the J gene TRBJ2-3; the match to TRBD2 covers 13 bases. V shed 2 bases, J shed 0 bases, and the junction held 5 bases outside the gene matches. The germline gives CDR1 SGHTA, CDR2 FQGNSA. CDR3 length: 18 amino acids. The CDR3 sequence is CASSLRTSGGASTDTQYF. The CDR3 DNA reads TGTGCCAGCAGCTTAAGGACTAGCGGGGGCGCTAGCACAGATACGCAGTATTTT.

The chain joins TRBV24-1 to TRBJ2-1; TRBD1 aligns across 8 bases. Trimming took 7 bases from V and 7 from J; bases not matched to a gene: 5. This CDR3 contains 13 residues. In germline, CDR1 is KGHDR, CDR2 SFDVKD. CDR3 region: CATRRQGANEQFF. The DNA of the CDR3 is TGTGCCACCAGGCGGCAGGGGGCAAATGAGCAGTTCTTC.

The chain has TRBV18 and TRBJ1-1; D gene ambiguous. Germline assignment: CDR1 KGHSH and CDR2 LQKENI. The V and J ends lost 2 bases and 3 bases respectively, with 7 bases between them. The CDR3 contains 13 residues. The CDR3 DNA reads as TGTGCCAGCTCACCAAGTTTAGACACTGAAGCTTTCTTT. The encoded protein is CASSPSLDTEAFF.

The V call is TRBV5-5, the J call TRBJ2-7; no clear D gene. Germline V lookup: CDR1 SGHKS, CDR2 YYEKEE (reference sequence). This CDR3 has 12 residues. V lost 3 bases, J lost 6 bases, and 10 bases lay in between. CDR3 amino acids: CASSYSGREQYF. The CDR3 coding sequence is TGTGCCAGCAGCTACTCGGGTCGCGAGCAGTACTTC.

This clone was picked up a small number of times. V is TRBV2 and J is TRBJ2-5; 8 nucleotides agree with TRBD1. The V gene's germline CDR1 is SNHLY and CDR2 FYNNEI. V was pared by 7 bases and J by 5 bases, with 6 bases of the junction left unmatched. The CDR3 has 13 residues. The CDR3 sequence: CASTDGQGETQYF. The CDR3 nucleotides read TGTGCCAGCACGGACGGACAGGGCGAGACCCAGTACTTC. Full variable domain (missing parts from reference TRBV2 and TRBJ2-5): EPEVTQTPSHQVTQMGQEVILRCVPISNHLYFYWYRQILGQKVEFLVSFYNNEISEKSEIFDDQFSVERPDGSNFTLKIRSTKLEDSAMYFCASTDGQGETQYFGPGTRLLVL.

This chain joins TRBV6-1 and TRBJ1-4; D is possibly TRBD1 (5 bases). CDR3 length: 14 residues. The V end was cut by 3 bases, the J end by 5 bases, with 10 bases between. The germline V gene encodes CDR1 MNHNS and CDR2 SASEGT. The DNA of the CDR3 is TGTGCCAGCAGTGACAGGGCGGAAAATGAAAAACTGTTTTTT. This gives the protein CASSDRAENEKLFF.

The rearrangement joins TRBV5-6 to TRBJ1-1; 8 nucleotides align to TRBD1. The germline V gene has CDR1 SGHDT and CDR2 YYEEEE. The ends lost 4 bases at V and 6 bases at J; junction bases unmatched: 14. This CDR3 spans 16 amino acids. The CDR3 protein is CASSRARDRIGSEAFF. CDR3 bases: TGTGCCAGCAGCAGGGCGCGGGACAGGATAGGATCTGAAGCTTTCTTT.

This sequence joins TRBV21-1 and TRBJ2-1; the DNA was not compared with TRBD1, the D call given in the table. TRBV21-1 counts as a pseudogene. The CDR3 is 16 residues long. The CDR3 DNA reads TGTGCCAGCAGCAACCTACGACAGGGAGGTTACAATGAGCAGTTCTTC. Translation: CASSNLRQGGYNEQFF.

CDR3 sequence (DNA): TGTGCCAGCAGCTCAACCCCGGAGGGTACTGAAGCTTTCTTT. This gives the protein CASSSTPEGTEAFF. The rearrangement joins TRBV7-9 to TRBJ1-1, with D unclear. Germline V gene sequence: CDR1 SEHNR, CDR2 FQNEAQ (reference sequence). Trimming took off 4 bases at V and 5 bases at J, with 14 bases between the two ends. The CDR3 runs 14 residues.

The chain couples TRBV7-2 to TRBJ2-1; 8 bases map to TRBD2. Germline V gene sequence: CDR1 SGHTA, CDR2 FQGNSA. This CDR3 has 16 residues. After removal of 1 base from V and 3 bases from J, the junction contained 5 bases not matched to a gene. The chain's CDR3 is CASSLGAGGSYNEQFF. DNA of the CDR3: TGTGCCAGCAGCTTAGGGGCGGGGGGTAGCTACAATGAGCAGTTCTTC.

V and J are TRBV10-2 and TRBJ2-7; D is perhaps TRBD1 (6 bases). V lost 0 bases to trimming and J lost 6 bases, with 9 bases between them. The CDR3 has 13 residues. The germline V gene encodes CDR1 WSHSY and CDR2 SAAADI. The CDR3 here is CASSESNRAEQYF. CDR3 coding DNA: TGCGCCAGCAGTGAGTCGAACAGGGCCGAGCAGTACTTC.

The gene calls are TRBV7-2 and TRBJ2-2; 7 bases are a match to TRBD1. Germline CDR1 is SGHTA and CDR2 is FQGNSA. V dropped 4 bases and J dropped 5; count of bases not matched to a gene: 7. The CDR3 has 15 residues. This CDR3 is CASSSAGTETGELFF. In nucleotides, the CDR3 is TGTGCCAGCAGCTCTGCCGGGACAGAGACCGGGGAGCTGTTTTTT.

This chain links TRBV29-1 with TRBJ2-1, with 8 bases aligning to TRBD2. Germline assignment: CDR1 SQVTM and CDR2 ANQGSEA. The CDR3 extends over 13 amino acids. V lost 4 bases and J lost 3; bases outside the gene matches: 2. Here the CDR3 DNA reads TGCAGCGTTGGCGGGGGGCTCTACAATGAGCAGTTCTTC. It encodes CSVGGGLYNEQFF.

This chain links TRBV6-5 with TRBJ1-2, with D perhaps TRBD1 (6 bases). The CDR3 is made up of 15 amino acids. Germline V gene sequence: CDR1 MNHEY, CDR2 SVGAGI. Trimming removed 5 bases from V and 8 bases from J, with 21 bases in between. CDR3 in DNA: TGTGCCAGCAGTCTAGGTGGACAGTCAATGGGGGGCTACACCTTC. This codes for CASSLGGQSMGGYTF.

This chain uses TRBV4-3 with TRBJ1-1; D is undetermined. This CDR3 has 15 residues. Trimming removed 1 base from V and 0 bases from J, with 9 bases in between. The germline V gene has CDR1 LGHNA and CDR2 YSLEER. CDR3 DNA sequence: TGCGCCAGCAGCCAAGGGTTGCAGATGAACACTGAAGCTTTCTTT. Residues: CASSQGLQMNTEAFF.

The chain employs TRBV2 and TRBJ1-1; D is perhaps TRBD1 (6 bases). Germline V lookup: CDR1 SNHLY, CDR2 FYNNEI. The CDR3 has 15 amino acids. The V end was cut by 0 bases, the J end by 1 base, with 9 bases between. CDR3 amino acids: CASSEAARGNTEAFF. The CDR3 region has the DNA TGTGCCAGCAGTGAAGCGGCCAGGGGGAACACTGAAGCTTTCTTT.